This TCR beta chain was obtained from a study of blood T cells in healthy people across ages. As for the study in general: T cells yielded about one barcoded beta molecule per two cells through template switching. Study-level results: Estimated diversity across one million T cells was deemed an underestimate. Both higher diversity and more naive CD4+ cells marked long-lived donors when set against aged donors.

The second PCR ran about 7 to 12 cycles with a sample-barcoded 5' primer and J-beta primers. A single record per CDR3 protein comes from TCRdb applying MiXCR to the 5' RACE reads. The sample has around 990,000 distinct CDR3 sequences; about 23% are singletons. V gave up 1 base and J gave up 5 bases, with 9 bases separating them. Germline V gene lookup returns CDR1 SGHAT and CDR2 FQNNGV. CDR3 length: 14 amino acids. As for this clonotype: The antigen remains undetermined.

These data were also filed under a second study, of T cells of mothers and their children. From that second work: Each 15 ul cDNA reaction used 1.5 ug RNA; all RNA was used.

The chain combines TRBV11-2 with TRBJ2-1, with D uncertain. The TCR sequence derives from a girl aged 2 to 9 in good health. Material: blood. The chain's CDR3 is CASSLAGIDNEQFF. DNA of the CDR3: TGTGCCAGCAGCTTAGCGGGCATTGACAATGAGCAGTTCTTC.